A single T cell receptor (beta chain) is shown here with its context. The V gene lost 3 bases and the J gene lost 1 base, with 15 bases spanning the gap. CDR3 length: 16 residues. The germline V gene has CDR1 KGHSH and CDR2 LQKENI. This specimen comes from a study of T cell responses to AZD1222 COVID-19 vaccine. Repertoires were generated with immunoSEQ multiplex PCR, while TCRdb's copy carries only in-frame clones and drops some. Among 120,000 or so clones listed, around 90% were seen once. The receptor was isolated from an adult who received the AZD1222 COVID-19 vaccine. The specimen was peripheral blood, collected 28 days after the second AZD1222 dose. The chain carries TRBV18 and TRBJ2-5; D gene unclear. Here the CDR3 reads CASSPSGPLGQETQYF. CDR3 in DNA: TGTGCCAGCTCACCCTCCGGCCCCTTAGGCCAAGAGACCCAGTACTTC.